This section outlines one T cell receptor beta chain sequence together with its context. Its cognate antigen is unknown. Combining a sample-barcoded 5' primer with a J-beta primer mix, a second PCR ran for roughly 7 to 12 cycles. MiXCR was run by TCRdb on the 5' RACE reads, yielding one entry per CDR3 protein. The profile covers 550,000 to 700,000 distinct CDR3 sequences, with about 26% appearing a single time and around 18% taken by the ten largest. Germline loops: CDR1 LGHNA, CDR2 YSLEER. Trimming cost V 0 bases and J 3 bases; bases outside gene matches: 8. CDR3 size: 16 residues. The entry originates in a study of blood T cells in healthy people across ages. Study-wide results and caveats: TCR beta diversity, measured per million T cells, fell in a roughly linear way with age.

Per-sample PBMC isolation yielded at least 7 million cells. Total RNA amounts of at least 5 micrograms were extracted per sample. The gene calls are TRBV4-3 and TRBJ2-7; TRBD1 aligns across 7 bases. The origin of this receptor is a woman aged 70 to 79 in good health. Sequenced material: blood. CDR3 in DNA: TGCGCCAGCAGCCAAGATTCGGGACAGTCACGCTACGAGCAGTACTTC. This sequence encodes CASSQDSGQSRYEQYF.